This T cell receptor beta chain stems from a study of cytomegalovirus exposure and HLA in healthy donors. In its sample, this clone was seen a few times. An end of the junction differs from the germline gene, which may be a read error. This PCR relied on a set of 60 Vbeta primers and 13 Jbeta primers. Per the study methods: About 10 million of 75 million to 85 million unique TCR beta chains were shared, per a later count. The data were produced by immunoSEQ multiplex PCR, yet TCRdb's version contains in-frame clones alone and is incomplete. The V and J calls and clone size come from that table; D and trimming were worked out from the DNA. The sample carries 90,000 to 130,000 clones, 86% recorded once. This TCR came from a man aged 35-49 years in good health and CMV-seronegative. Input material: PBMCs.

As DNA, the CDR3 is TGTGCCAGCAGTTACCGCCATACAGGGAACGCTGAAGCTTTCTTT. This sequence encodes CASSYRHTGNAEAFF. The J gene is TRBJ1-1, the V gene TRBV6-5; D is possibly TRBD1 (6 bases). Per the germline V gene, CDR1 is MNHEY and CDR2 is SVGAGI. This CDR3 comprises 15 residues.